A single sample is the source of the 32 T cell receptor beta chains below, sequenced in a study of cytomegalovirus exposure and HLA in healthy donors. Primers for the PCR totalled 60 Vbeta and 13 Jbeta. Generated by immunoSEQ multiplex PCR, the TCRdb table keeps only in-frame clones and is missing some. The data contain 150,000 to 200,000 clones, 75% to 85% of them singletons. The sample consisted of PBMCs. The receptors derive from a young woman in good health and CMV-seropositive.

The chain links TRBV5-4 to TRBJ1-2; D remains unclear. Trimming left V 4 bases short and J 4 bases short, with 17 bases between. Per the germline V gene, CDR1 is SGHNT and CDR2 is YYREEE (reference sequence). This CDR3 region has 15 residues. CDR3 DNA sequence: TGTGCCAGCAGCCCCACGACCCTAAACAGCTATGGCTACACCTTC. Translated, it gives CASSPTTLNSYGYTF.

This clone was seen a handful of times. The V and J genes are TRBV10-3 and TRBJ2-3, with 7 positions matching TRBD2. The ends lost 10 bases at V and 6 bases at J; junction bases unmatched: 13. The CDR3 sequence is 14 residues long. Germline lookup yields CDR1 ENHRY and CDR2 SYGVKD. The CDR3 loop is CATHEAGSRDTQYF. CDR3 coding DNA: TGTGCCACCCACGAAGCGGGATCCCGGGATACGCAGTATTTT.

The CDR3 region has the DNA TGTGCCAGCAGCCGCACCACAGACACAGATACGCAGTATTTT. The encoded protein is CASSRTTDTDTQYF. V usage is TRBV7-9 and J usage is TRBJ2-3; unclear D gene. The CDR3 is 14 residues long. Deletions cut 5 bases from V and 2 bases from J, with 11 bases between. CDR1 is SEHNR, CDR2 FQNEAQ, per germline (reference sequence). The whole variable domain, remainder taken from reference TRBV7-9 and TRBJ2-3, is DTGVSQNPRHKITKRGQNVTFRCDPISEHNRLYWYRQTLGQGPEFLTYFQNEAQLEKSRLLSDRFSAERPKGSFSTLEIQRTEQGDSAMYLCASSRTTDTDTQYFGPGTRLTVL.

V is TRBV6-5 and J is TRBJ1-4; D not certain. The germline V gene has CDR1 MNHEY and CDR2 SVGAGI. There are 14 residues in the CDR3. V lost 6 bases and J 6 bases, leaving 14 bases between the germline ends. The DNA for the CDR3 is TGTGCCAGCAGCCTCGCGGGGAGCTATGAAAAACTGTTTTTT. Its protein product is CASSLAGSYEKLFF.

The CDR3 sequence: CASSLVLAGGGEQYF. DNA of the CDR3: TGCGCCAGCAGCTTGGTACTGGCGGGGGGCGGCGAGCAGTACTTC. The chain has TRBV5-1 and TRBJ2-7, with 8 bases aligning to TRBD2. CDR1 is SGHRS, CDR2 YFSETQ, per germline. The CDR3 loop spans 15 amino acids. V shed 0 bases and J 6 bases; nucleotides not matched to a gene: 8.

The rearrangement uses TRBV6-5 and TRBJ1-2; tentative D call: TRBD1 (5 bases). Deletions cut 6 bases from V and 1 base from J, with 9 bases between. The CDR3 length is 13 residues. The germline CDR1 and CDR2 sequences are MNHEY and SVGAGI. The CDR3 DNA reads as TGTGCCAGCAGACTGACAGTTAACTATGGCTACACCTTC. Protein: CASRLTVNYGYTF.

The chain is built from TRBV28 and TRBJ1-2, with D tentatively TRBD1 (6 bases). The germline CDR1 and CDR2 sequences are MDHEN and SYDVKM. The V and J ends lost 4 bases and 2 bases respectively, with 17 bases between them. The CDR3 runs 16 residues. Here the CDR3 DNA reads TGTGCCAGCAGTTCCCCAAGTGGGGGCAGCAACTATGGCTACACCTTC. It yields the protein CASSSPSGGSNYGYTF.

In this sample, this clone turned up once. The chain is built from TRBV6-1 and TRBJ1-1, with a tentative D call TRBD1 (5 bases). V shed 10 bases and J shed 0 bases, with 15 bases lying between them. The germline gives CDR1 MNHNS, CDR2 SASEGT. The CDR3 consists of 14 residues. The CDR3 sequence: CATLGGGLNTEAFF. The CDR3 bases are TGTGCCACCCTGGGGGGAGGCCTGAACACTGAAGCTTTCTTT.

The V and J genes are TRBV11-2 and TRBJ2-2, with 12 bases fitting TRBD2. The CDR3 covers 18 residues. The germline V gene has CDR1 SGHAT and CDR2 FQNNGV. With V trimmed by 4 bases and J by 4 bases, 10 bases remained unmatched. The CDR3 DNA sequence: TGTGCCAGCAGCTCTAGCGGGGGGGCCGTTTGGGGCACCGGGGAGCTGTTTTTT. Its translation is CASSSSGGAVWGTGELFF. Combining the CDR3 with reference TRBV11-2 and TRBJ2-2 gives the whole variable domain EAGVAQSPRYKIIEKRQSVAFWCNPISGHATLYWYQQILGQGPKLLIQFQNNGVVDDSQLPKDRFSAERLKGVDSTLKIQPAKLEDSAVYLCASSSSGGAVWGTGELFFGEGSRLTVL.

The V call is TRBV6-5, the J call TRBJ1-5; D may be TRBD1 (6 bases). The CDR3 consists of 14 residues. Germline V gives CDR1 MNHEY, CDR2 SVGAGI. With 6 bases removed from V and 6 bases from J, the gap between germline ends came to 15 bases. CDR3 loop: CASRPGQRIQPQHF. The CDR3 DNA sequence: TGTGCCAGCAGGCCAGGACAGCGGATTCAGCCCCAGCATTTT.

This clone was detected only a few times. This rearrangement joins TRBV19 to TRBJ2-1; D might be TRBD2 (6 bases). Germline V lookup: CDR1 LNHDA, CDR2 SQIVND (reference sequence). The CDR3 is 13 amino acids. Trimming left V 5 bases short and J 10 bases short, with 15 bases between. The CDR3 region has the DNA TGTGCCAGTAGTCCCGGATCTGCGGGGGAGCAGTTCTTC. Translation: CASSPGSAGEQFF.

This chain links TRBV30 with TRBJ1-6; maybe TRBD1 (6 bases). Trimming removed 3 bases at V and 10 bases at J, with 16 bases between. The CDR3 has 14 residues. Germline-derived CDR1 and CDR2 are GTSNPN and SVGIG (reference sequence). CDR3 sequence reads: CAWSEGVPYSPLHF. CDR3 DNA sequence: TGTGCCTGGAGCGAGGGGGTCCCCTACTCACCCCTCCACTTT.

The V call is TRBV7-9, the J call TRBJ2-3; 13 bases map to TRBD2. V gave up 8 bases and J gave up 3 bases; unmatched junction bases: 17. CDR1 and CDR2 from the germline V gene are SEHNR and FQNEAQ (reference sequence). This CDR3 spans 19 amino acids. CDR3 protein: CASGSGTSGVYSMTDTQYF. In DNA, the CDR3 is TGTGCCAGCGGATCCGGGACTAGCGGGGTATATTCGATGACAGATACGCAGTATTTT.

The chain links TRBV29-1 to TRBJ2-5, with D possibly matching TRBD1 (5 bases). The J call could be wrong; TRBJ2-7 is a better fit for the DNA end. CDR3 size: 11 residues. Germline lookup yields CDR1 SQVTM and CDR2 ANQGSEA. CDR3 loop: CSVERGYEQYF. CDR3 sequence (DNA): TGCAGCGTTGAAAGGGGCTACGAGCAGTACTTC.

The CDR3 nucleotides read TGTGCCAGCGAAAGTGACACTGGAAACACCATATATTTT. It is translated as CASESDTGNTIYF. The chain couples TRBV18 to TRBJ1-3, with no clear D. Trimming shortened V by 8 bases and J by 2 bases, and 10 bases separated the two germline ends. Germline CDR1 is KGHSH and CDR2 is LQKENI. This CDR3 is built from 13 residues.

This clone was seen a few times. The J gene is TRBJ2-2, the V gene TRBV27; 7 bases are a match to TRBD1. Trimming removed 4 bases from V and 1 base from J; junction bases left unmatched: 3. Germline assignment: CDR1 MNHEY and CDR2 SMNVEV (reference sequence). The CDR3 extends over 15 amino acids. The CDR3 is CASSSDRENTGELFF. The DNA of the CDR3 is TGTGCCAGCAGTTCCGACAGGGAGAACACCGGGGAGCTGTTTTTT.

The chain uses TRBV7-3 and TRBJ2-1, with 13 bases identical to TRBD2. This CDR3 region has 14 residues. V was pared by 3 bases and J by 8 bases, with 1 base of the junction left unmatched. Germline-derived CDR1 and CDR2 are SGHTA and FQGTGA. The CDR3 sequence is CASSLTSGGYEQFF. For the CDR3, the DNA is TGTGCCAGCAGCTTGACTAGCGGGGGGTATGAGCAGTTCTTC.

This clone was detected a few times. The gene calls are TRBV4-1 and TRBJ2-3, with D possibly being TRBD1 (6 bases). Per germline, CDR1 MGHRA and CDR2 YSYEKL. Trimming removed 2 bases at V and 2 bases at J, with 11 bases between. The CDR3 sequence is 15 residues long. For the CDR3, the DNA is TGCGCCAGCAGCCAAAGACAGGACTTCACAGATACGCAGTATTTT. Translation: CASSQRQDFTDTQYF.

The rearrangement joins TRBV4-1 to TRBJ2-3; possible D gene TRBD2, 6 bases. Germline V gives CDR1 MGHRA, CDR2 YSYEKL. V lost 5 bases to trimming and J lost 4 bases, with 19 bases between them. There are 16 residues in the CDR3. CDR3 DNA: TGCGCCAGCAGCGGAAATTGGGACTCGGGAGCAGATACGCAGTATTTT. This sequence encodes CASSGNWDSGADTQYF.

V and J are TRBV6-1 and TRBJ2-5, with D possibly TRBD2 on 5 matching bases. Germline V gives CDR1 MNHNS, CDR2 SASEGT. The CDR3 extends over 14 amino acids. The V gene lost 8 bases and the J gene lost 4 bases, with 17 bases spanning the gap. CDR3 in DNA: TGTGCCAGCTCGGGCGGAGGCGGCCGAGAGACCCAGTACTTC. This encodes CASSGGGGRETQYF.

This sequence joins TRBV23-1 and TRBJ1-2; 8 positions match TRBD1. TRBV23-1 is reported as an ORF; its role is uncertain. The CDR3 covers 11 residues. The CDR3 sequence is CAMGQAHGYTF. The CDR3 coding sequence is TGCGCTATGGGACAGGCTCATGGCTACACCTTC.

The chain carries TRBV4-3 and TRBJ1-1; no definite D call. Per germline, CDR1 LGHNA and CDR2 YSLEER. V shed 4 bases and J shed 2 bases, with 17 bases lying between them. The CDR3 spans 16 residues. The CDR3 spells CASSRLMGGSNTEAFF. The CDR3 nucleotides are TGCGCCAGCAGCCGACTTATGGGAGGATCCAACACTGAAGCTTTCTTT.

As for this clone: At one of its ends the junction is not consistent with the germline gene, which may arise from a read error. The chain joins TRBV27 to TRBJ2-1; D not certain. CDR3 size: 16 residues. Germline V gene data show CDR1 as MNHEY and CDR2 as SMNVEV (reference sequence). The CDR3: CASSVSKRQSYNEQFF. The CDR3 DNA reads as TGTGCCAGCAGTGTATCCAAAAGACAATCCTACAATGAGCAGTTCTTC.

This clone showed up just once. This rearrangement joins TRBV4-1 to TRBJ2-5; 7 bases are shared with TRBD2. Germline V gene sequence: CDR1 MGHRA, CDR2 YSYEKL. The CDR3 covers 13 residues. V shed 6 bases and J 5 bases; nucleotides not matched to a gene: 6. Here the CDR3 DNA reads TGCGCCAGCAGATCCCGGGGAGGGGAGACCCAGTACTTC. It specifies CASRSRGGETQYF.

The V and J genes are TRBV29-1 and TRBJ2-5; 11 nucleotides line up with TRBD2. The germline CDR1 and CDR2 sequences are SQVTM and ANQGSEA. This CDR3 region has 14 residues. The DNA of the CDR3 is TGCACCCTAACTCAGCTAGCGGGGGGCTTGGCCCAGTACTTC. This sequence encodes CTLTQLAGGLAQYF.

CDR3 nucleotides: TGTGCCAGCAGTTACTCTCGCGGGTATTCACCCCTCCACTTT. Amino acids: CASSYSRGYSPLHF. This chain joins TRBV6-5 and TRBJ1-6, with D unclear. Germline-derived CDR1 and CDR2 are MNHEY and SVGAGI. V was trimmed by 0 bases and J by 8 bases, leaving 8 bases between them. The CDR3 consists of 14 residues.

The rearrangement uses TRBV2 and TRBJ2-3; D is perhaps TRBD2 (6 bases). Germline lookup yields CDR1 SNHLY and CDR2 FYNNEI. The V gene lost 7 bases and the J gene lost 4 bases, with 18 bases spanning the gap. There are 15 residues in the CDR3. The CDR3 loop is CASTQRASVADTQYF. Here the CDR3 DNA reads TGTGCCAGCACTCAGAGGGCTAGCGTAGCAGATACGCAGTATTTT.

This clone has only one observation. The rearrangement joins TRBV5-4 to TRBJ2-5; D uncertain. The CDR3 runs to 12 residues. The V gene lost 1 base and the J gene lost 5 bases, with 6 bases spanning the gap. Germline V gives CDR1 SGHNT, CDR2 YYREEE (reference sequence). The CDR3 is CASSLNGETQYF. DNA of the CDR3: TGTGCCAGCAGCTTGAACGGGGAGACCCAGTACTTC.

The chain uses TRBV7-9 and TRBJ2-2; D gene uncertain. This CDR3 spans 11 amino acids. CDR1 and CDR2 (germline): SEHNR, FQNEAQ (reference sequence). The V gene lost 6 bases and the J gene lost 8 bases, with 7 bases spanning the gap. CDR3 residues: CASSGLGELFF. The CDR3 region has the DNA TGTGCCAGCAGTGGCTTGGGGGAGCTGTTTTTT. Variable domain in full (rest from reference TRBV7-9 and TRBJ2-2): DTGVSQNPRHKITKRGQNVTFRCDPISEHNRLYWYRQTLGQGPEFLTYFQNEAQLEKSRLLSDRFSAERPKGSFSTLEIQRTEQGDSAMYLCASSGLGELFFGEGSRLTVL.

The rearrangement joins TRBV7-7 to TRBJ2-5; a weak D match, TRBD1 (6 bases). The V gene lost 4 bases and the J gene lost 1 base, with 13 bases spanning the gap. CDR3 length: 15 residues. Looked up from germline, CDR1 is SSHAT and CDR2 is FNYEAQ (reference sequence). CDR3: CASSYGATGQETQYF. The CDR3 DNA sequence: TGTGCCAGCAGCTATGGGGCGACAGGCCAAGAGACCCAGTACTTC.

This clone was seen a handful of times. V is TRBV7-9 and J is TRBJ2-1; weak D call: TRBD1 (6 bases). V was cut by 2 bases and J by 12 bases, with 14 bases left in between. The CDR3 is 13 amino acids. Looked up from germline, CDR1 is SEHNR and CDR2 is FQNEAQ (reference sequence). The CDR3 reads CASSLNREIGQFF. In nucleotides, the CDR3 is TGTGCCAGCAGCTTAAACAGGGAAATTGGGCAGTTCTTC.

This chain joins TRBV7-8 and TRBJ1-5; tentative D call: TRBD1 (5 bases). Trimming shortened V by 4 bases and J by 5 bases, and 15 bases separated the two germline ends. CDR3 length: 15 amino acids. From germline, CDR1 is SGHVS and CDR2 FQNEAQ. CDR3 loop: CASSSYETDDQPQHF. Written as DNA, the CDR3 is TGTGCCAGCAGCTCCTATGAGACAGACGATCAGCCCCAGCATTTT.